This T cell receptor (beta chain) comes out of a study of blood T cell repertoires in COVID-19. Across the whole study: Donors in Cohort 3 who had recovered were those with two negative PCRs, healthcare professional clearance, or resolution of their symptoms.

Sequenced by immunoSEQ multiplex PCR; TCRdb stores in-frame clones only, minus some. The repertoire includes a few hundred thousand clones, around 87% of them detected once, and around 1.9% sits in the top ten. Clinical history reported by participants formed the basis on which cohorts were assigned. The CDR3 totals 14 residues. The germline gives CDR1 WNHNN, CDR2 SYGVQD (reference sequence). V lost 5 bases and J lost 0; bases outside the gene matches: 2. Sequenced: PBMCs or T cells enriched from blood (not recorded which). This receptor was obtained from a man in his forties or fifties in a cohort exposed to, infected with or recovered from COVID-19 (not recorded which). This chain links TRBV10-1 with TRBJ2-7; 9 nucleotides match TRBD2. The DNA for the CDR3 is TGCGCCAGCAGTCCACTAGCGGGCTCCTACGAGCAGTACTTC. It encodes CASSPLAGSYEQYF.